A single sample is the source of the 26 T cell receptor beta chains below, sequenced in a study of T cells in Graves' hyperthyroidism and ophthalmopathy. Amplification of TCR beta CDR3 regions was performed using RNA transcripts as template. First-round RT-PCR targeting the TCR CDR3 was performed with the HTBI primer set. From the multiplex PCR reads, TCRdb called clonotypes with MiXCR, one entry per CDR3 protein. The table has roughly 720,000 distinct CDR3 sequences, around 16% seen once. Sequenced material: blood. The receptors were gathered from a man aged 45-65 years with Graves' hyperthyroidism.

The chain joins TRBV18 to TRBJ2-2; the D call may be TRBD1 or TRBD2 (6 bases each). CDR1 and CDR2 (germline): KGHSH, LQKENI. This CDR3 is 19 amino acids long. The V gene lost 2 bases and the J gene lost 0 bases, with 19 bases spanning the gap. Here the CDR3 reads CASSPLKQGGIPNTGELFF. The DNA for the CDR3 is TGTGCCAGCTCACCATTAAAACAGGGAGGTATTCCGAACACCGGGGAGCTGTTTTTT. Filled out from reference TRBV18 and TRBJ2-2, the complete variable domain reads NAGVMQNPRHLVRRRGQEARLRCSPMKGHSHVYWYRQLPEEGLKFMVYLQKENIIDESGMPKERFSAEFPKEGPSILRIQQVVRGDSAAYFCASSPLKQGGIPNTGELFFGEGSRLTVL.

This clonotype occurred many times. This chain joins TRBV11-2 and TRBJ1-6; 9 bases agree with TRBD1. This CDR3 has 16 amino acids. Germline CDR1 is SGHAT and CDR2 is FQNNGV. V dropped 3 bases and J dropped 6; count of bases not matched to a gene: 6. CDR3 region: CASSLGPGQGNSPLHF. The CDR3 DNA sequence: TGTGCCAGCAGCTTGGGGCCGGGACAGGGTAATTCACCCCTCCACTTT.

This clonotype was observed at least ten times. The V and J genes are TRBV24-1 and TRBJ2-7; 8 bases align to TRBD2. CDR1 is KGHDR, CDR2 SFDVKD, per germline. This CDR3 has 14 amino acids. Trimming removed 4 bases from V and 5 bases from J; junction bases left unmatched: 6. DNA of the CDR3: TGTGCCACCAGTGAAAGCGGGAGTATCGACGAGCAGTACTTC. Translation: CATSESGSIDEQYF.

This clonotype came up many times. J is TRBJ1-4 and V is TRBV11-2, with 8 bases that match TRBD1. The CDR3 covers 15 residues. J was trimmed by 3 bases and V by 6 bases; bases with no gene match: 6. Per germline, CDR1 SGHAT and CDR2 FQNNGV. The CDR3 here is CASRIPGQANEKLFF. The CDR3 DNA is TGTGCCAGCAGAATCCCGGGACAGGCTAATGAAAAACTGTTTTTT.

The sample holds many counts of this clonotype. This chain connects TRBV6-1 to TRBJ2-7; D perhaps matches TRBD2 (5 bases). Germline CDR1 and CDR2: MNHNS and SASEGT. The CDR3 loop spans 15 amino acids. V lost 5 bases and J 0 bases, leaving 14 bases between the germline ends. The CDR3 loop reads CASSYERGASYEQYF. CDR3 sequence (DNA): TGTGCCAGCAGTTATGAACGGGGTGCCTCCTACGAGCAGTACTTC.

V and J are TRBV11-2 and TRBJ1-2; D remains unclear. In germline, CDR1 is SGHAT, CDR2 FQNNGV. CDR3 length: 13 amino acids. V dropped 0 bases and J dropped 5 bases, with 7 bases sitting between them. The CDR3 coding sequence is TGTGCCAGCAGCTTAGAGGCGATATATGGCTACACCTTC. Translating gives CASSLEAIYGYTF. The complete variable domain, with remaining parts taken from reference TRBV11-2 and TRBJ1-2, reads EAGVAQSPRYKIIEKRQSVAFWCNPISGHATLYWYQQILGQGPKLLIQFQNNGVVDDSQLPKDRFSAERLKGVDSTLKIQPAKLEDSAVYLCASSLEAIYGYTFGSGTRLTVV.

In this sample, this clonotype turned up a few times. This sequence may be a read error, since a much larger clone differs from it by one base. CDR3 protein: CASRLLEAGGPGEQYF. CDR3 DNA sequence: TGTGCCAGCAGGCTACTCGAGGCGGGAGGGCCAGGTGAGCAGTACTTC. This chain joins TRBV27 and TRBJ2-7, with 9 bases fitting TRBD2. The germline V gene encodes CDR1 MNHEY and CDR2 SMNVEV (reference sequence). The CDR3 runs to 16 residues. V gave up 6 bases and J gave up 7 bases; unmatched junction bases: 16.

The chain is built from TRBV7-3 and TRBJ1-2; possibly TRBD1 for D (6 bases). Germline V gives CDR1 SGHTA, CDR2 FQGTGA. The CDR3 consists of 14 residues. V lost 4 bases and J 4 bases, leaving 13 bases between the germline ends. The CDR3 loop reads CASSSSGQTYGYTF. CDR3 in DNA: TGTGCCAGCAGCTCGTCCGGACAGACCTATGGCTACACCTTC.

On this clonotype itself: A much larger clone lies a single base off, so this may be a read error. This chain uses TRBV12-3 or TRBV12-4 with TRBJ1-1, with unresolved D. The CDR3 is made up of 12 amino acids. The V end was cut by 7 bases, the J end by 8 bases, with 14 bases between. The CDR3 protein is CASTHDTGEAFF. CDR3 coding DNA: TGTGCCAGCACCCACGACACGGGCGAAGCTTTCTTT.

This clonotype was counted between two and nine times. V usage is TRBV19 and J usage is TRBJ2-7, with 8 bases lining up with TRBD2. Germline lookup yields CDR1 LNHDA and CDR2 SQIVND (reference sequence). V lost 4 bases and J lost 0; bases outside the gene matches: 5. The length of the CDR3 is 15 residues. CDR3 protein: CASSTIAGSSYEQYF. CDR3 bases: TGTGCCAGTAGTACAATAGCGGGGAGCTCCTACGAGCAGTACTTC.

Remarks on this clonotype: At one boundary the junction diverges from the germline segment, which might be a read error. The chain combines TRBV19 with TRBJ2-1, with D unclear. Germline CDR1 LNHDA, CDR2 SQIVND (reference sequence). CDR3 length: 17 amino acids. The CDR3 spells CVSSITFEVLRGNEQFF. The CDR3 DNA reads as TGTGTCAGTAGTATAACGTTTGAGGTCCTTCGTGGCAATGAGCAGTTCTTC.

This clonotype occurred a few times. V usage is TRBV24-1 and J usage is TRBJ2-1; a possible D gene is TRBD1 (5 bases). V lost 1 base and J 0 bases, leaving 9 bases between the germline ends. The CDR3 sequence is 16 residues long. The germline gives CDR1 KGHDR, CDR2 SFDVKD. The CDR3 region has the DNA TGTGCCACCAGTGATTTAAGGGGTGACTCCTACAATGAGCAGTTCTTC. It translates to CATSDLRGDSYNEQFF.

V usage is TRBV28 and J usage is TRBJ2-7; maybe TRBD1 (5 bases). Trimming shortened V by 5 bases and J by 7 bases, and 12 bases separated the two germline ends. The V gene's germline CDR1 is MDHEN and CDR2 SYDVKM. CDR3 length: 12 residues. CDR3 region: CASSHPWTEQYF. CDR3 nucleotide sequence: TGTGCCAGCAGTCATCCCTGGACAGAGCAGTACTTC.

The table lists this clonotype with many counts. V gene TRBV12-3 or TRBV12-4 combines with J gene TRBJ1-6, with D possibly matching TRBD1 (6 bases). V was shortened by 7 bases and J by 7 bases, with 14 bases between the two germline ends. The CDR3 loop spans 14 amino acids. DNA of the CDR3: TGTGCCAGCACCTTGACAGGCCGGAATTCACCCCTCCACTTT. The encoded protein is CASTLTGRNSPLHF.

Only a few counts were recorded for this clonotype. The chain recombines TRBV11-2 with TRBJ2-1; no definite D call. From germline, CDR1 is SGHAT and CDR2 FQNNGV. Trimming removed 5 bases at V and 13 bases at J, with 18 bases between. There are 13 residues in the CDR3. The CDR3 DNA sequence: TGTGCCAGCAGCCCTGGGGAAGGCGCTAGTCAGTTCTTC. This encodes CASSPGEGASQFF.

This clonotype was detected ten times or more. The rearrangement joins TRBV24-1 to TRBJ2-5; D is possibly TRBD1 (5 bases). Germline-derived CDR1 and CDR2 are KGHDR and SFDVKD. This CDR3 is 13 amino acids long. The V end lost 7 bases, the J end lost 3 bases, and 11 bases lay between the germline ends. DNA for the CDR3: TGTGCCACCAGCCAGGACATGGAAGAGACCCAGTACTTC. It yields the protein CATSQDMEETQYF.

A few counts support this clonotype. The V gene is TRBV6-1, the J gene TRBJ2-1, with TRBD2 as a possible D gene (6 bases). Trimming pared 10 bases from V and 5 bases from J, leaving 12 bases between. CDR1 is MNHNS and CDR2 is SASEGT in the germline V gene. The CDR3 is 12 amino acids. CDR3 DNA sequence: TGTGCCACGACGGACTACGACAATGAGCAGTTCTTC. It codes for CATTDYDNEQFF.

This clonotype was detected many times. The chain is built from TRBV2 and TRBJ2-3, with D maybe TRBD2 (6 bases). Trimming stripped 7 bases from V and 1 base from J, with 12 bases between. CDR3 length equals 14 residues. Germline values: CDR1 SNHLY, CDR2 FYNNEI. The CDR3 region has the DNA TGTGCCAGCACCGGAGGGAGTGGCACAGATACGCAGTATTTT. This gives the protein CASTGGSGTDTQYF.

The sample holds many counts of this clonotype. This chain uses TRBV28 with TRBJ1-2, with 11 bases identical to TRBD1. The germline V gene encodes CDR1 MDHEN and CDR2 SYDVKM. This CDR3 comprises 14 residues. V lost 11 bases and J lost 5; bases outside the gene matches: 10. CDR3 nucleotides: TGTGCCGGACAGGGGGCGCACGATTTTTATGGCTACACCTTC. Translation: CAGQGAHDFYGYTF.

The rearrangement uses TRBV7-2 and TRBJ2-1; 9 bases agree with TRBD2. This CDR3 is built from 15 residues. V dropped 4 bases and J dropped 4; count of bases not matched to a gene: 5. Germline CDR1 is SGHTA and CDR2 is FQGNSA. The chain's CDR3 is CASSSTSGQYNEQFF. The CDR3 DNA reads TGTGCCAGCAGCTCGACTAGCGGCCAATACAATGAGCAGTTCTTC.

This clonotype has a handful of counts. The chain couples TRBV30 to TRBJ2-2; D is possibly TRBD2 (6 bases). The CDR3 totals 13 residues. Deletions cut 2 bases from V and 7 bases from J, with 11 bases between. In germline, CDR1 is GTSNPN, CDR2 SVGIG (reference sequence). Here the CDR3 DNA reads TGTGCCTGGAGTTTAGGAGGGAACGGGGAGCTGTTTTTT. Translated: CAWSLGGNGELFF.

With regard to this clonotype: This sequence may be a read error, since a much larger clone differs from it by one base. This CDR3 fails to terminate in the conserved phenylalanine or tryptophan, so it likely reflects a read error. The genes are TRBV13 and TRBJ2-7; 8 nucleotides line up with TRBD1. The trim removed 5 bases at V and 2 bases at J, leaving 5 bases unmatched. This CDR3 comprises 14 residues. Germline assignment: CDR1 PRHDT and CDR2 FYEKMQ (reference sequence). The CDR3 nucleotides are TGTGCCAGCAGCGCCGACAGGGGTCCCTACGAGCAGTACTGC. This sequence encodes CASSADRGPYEQYC.

This clonotype was detected only a few times. The chain combines TRBV28 with TRBJ2-3; D unclear. V shed 8 bases and J shed 1 base, with 13 bases lying between them. Germline-derived CDR1 and CDR2 are MDHEN and SYDVKM. The CDR3 consists of 14 residues. The CDR3 sequence: CASSDGARTDTQYF. Here the CDR3 DNA reads TGTGCCAGCTCGGACGGCGCCCGCACAGATACGCAGTATTTT.

A few counts support this clonotype. The chain links TRBV11-2 to TRBJ2-1; the match to TRBD2 covers 9 bases. The length of the CDR3 is 17 residues. V dropped 0 bases and J dropped 8; count of bases not matched to a gene: 11. In germline, CDR1 is SGHAT, CDR2 FQNNGV. The CDR3 protein is CASSLDASGMVRDEQFF. The CDR3 region has the DNA TGTGCCAGCAGCTTAGATGCTAGCGGGATGGTCCGCGATGAGCAGTTCTTC.

This clonotype appeared many times. The chain uses TRBV9 and TRBJ1-6; the D is unclear. The V end lost 0 bases, the J end lost 7 bases, and 20 bases lay between the germline ends. The CDR3 runs 18 residues. Per the germline V gene, CDR1 is SGDLS and CDR2 is YYNGEE. The CDR3, as DNA: TGTGCCAGCAGCGTAGCACCGGTTTGGGGAGGCAGAAATTCACCCCTCCACTTT. Residues: CASSVAPVWGGRNSPLHF. Full variable domain (outside the CDR3, taken from reference TRBV9 and TRBJ1-6): DSGVTQTPKHLITATGQRVTLRCSPRSGDLSVYWYQQSLDQGLQFLIQYYNGEERAKGNILERFSAQQFPDLHSELNLSSLELGDSALYFCASSVAPVWGGRNSPLHFGNGTRLTVT.

This chain links TRBV2 with TRBJ2-1; 10 bases line up with TRBD2. This CDR3 region has 18 residues. V trimming: 3 bases; J trimming: 8 bases; junction bases outside the gene matches: 16. Germline CDR1 is SNHLY and CDR2 is FYNNEI. The CDR3 reads CASSDGYWGAGGWDEQFF. The CDR3 DNA is TGTGCCAGCAGTGACGGTTATTGGGGAGCGGGAGGGTGGGATGAGCAGTTCTTC.